Listed below are T cell receptor beta chains from one sample, sequenced in a study of T cell changes during pregnancy in multiple sclerosis. Using immunoSEQ multiplex PCR, the repertoire was profiled, and TCRdb retains in-frame clones only, with some absent. The table lists under 30,000 clones, 80% to 90% of them singletons, with about 3.3% in the top ten. The sample in question was CD4+ T cells from peripheral blood mononuclear cells, obtained in the first trimester of pregnancy. The receptors here all came from a female donor in good health, enrolled as a control in a pregnancy study. Each CDR3 is given with its conserved first and last residue. A row's size may be missing; if present it is once, few, many or a size class.

clone_size | cdr3_length | j_call | v_call | cdr3_aa
- | 15 | TRBJ2-7 | TRBV6-5 | CASSYQAGALGEQYF
- | 15 | TRBJ2-3 | TRBV29-1 | CSVLKGAPGTDTQYF
- | 16 | TRBJ2-7 | TRBV5-1 | CASSLEGLAGAYEQYF
- | 16 | TRBJ1-1 | TRBV7-8 | CASSLPPTGMNTEAFF
- | 13 | TRBJ1-1 | TRBV2 | CASSEAGTEEAFF
once | 13 | TRBJ2-3 | TRBV5-4 | CASSPPDLRAQYF
- | 16 | TRBJ2-2 | TRBV2 | CASAGTSGGNTGELFF
- | 15 | TRBJ1-4 | TRBV7-2 | CASSFSTGAEEKLFF
- | 12 | TRBJ2-3 | TRBV11-2 | CASRAGTDTQYF
- | 15 | TRBJ2-7 | TRBV19 | CASSQWTSGNLEQYF
- | 16 | TRBJ1-1 | TRBV5-1 | CASSIDRRWKNTEAFF
few | 13 | TRBJ2-3 | TRBV5-4 | CASSLDRGNTQYF
once | 19 | TRBJ2-3 | TRBV7-2 | CASSLGGSGLAGGPGTQYF